The present TCR beta chain was sequenced within a study of shared T cell receptors in the human thymus. The germline CDR1 and CDR2 sequences are LGHNA and YSLEER. The trim removed 3 bases at V and 5 bases at J, leaving 12 bases unmatched. The CDR3 covers 17 residues. Produced via immunoSEQ multiplex PCR; TCRdb's table is partial and in-frame only. This table has under 850,000 clones, approximately 87% appearing once. The sample also formed part of further work on human thymus T cells. That source reports: Corrective cardiac operations yielded the resected thymus tissue. Thymic repertoires overlap heavily among unrelated individuals, related research has reported.

The chain is built from TRBV4-3 and TRBJ2-7, with TRBD2 matching over 11 bases. The receptor's source is a boy under three years old with a congenital heart defect. The source material was thymocytes. The CDR3: CASSHSTRLAGFHEQYF. The CDR3 DNA is TGCGCCAGCAGCCACTCTACTAGACTAGCGGGATTCCACGAGCAGTACTTC.